These 8 T cell receptor beta chains came from one sample sequenced in a study of blood T cell repertoires in COVID-19. Only in-frame clones appear in the TCRdb table, and some are missing; sequencing was by immunoSEQ multiplex PCR. The table lists 40,000 to 45,000 clones, around 93% of them singletons, with around 12% in the top ten. Specimen: peripheral blood. These receptors were collected from a human donor in a cohort sampled during active COVID-19.

This clone was observed a single time. The gene calls are TRBV7-7 and TRBJ2-1, with D perhaps TRBD1 (6 bases). V was clipped by 5 bases and J by 5 bases, with 16 bases between them. The germline gives CDR1 SSHAT, CDR2 FNYEAQ (reference sequence). This CDR3 has 15 residues. In DNA form, the CDR3 reads TGTGCCAGCAGCCCAGGCCCCCAGGGGCACAATGAGCAGTTCTTC. This sequence encodes CASSPGPQGHNEQFF.

This sequence joins TRBV9 and TRBJ2-2, with TRBD2 matching over 9 bases. Germline-derived CDR1 and CDR2 are SGDLS and YYNGEE. The CDR3 covers 16 residues. Trimming removed 0 bases from V and 1 base from J; junction bases left unmatched: 1. CDR3 sequence (DNA): TGTGCCAGCAGCGTAGGTAGCGGGGGGAACACCGGGGAGCTGTTTTTT. Encoded protein: CASSVGSGGNTGELFF. The full variable domain, rest sourced from reference TRBV9 and TRBJ2-2, is DSGVTQTPKHLITATGQRVTLRCSPRSGDLSVYWYQQSLDQGLQFLIQYYNGEERAKGNILERFSAQQFPDLHSELNLSSLELGDSALYFCASSVGSGGNTGELFFGEGSRLTVL.

The gene calls are TRBV7-8 and TRBJ1-2; D gene unclear. Germline CDR1 SGHVS, CDR2 FQNEAQ. The germline V and J ends were trimmed by 5 bases and 5 bases, with 12 bases remaining between them. The length of the CDR3 is 13 residues. The CDR3 nucleotides are TGTGCCAGCAGCCCAACGGGGTCTTATGGCTACACCTTC. Protein: CASSPTGSYGYTF.

This chain joins TRBV9 and TRBJ1-4, with D unresolved. The CDR3 covers 19 residues. Germline assignment: CDR1 SGDLS and CDR2 YYNGEE. V gave up 0 bases and J gave up 0 bases, with 18 bases separating them. CDR3 sequence (DNA): TGTGCCAGCAGCGTAGGTCGGTCCAGGTCCCCCACAACTAATGAAAAACTGTTTTTT. Its translation: CASSVGRSRSPTTNEKLFF.

The chain recombines TRBV3-1 (or the pseudogene TRBV3-2) with TRBJ2-7; D unresolved. The V end lost 1 base, the J end lost 11 bases, and 15 bases lay between the germline ends. The CDR3 sequence is 13 residues long. Germline V gives CDR1 LGHDT, CDR2 YNNKEL (reference sequence). The CDR3, as DNA: TGTGCCAGCAGCCAAGGGGCCATAGGTTGGGAGTACTTC. This encodes CASSQGAIGWEYF.

V and J are TRBV6-7 and TRBJ1-2, with 11 bases that match TRBD1. TRBV6-7 qualifies as an ORF whose function is uncertain. V was pared by 2 bases and J by 3 bases, with 5 bases of the junction left unmatched. The CDR3 extends over 16 amino acids. DNA of the CDR3: TGTGCCAGCAGTTACCCTTGGACAGGGGGCGACTATGGCTACACCTTC. Its protein product is CASSYPWTGGDYGYTF.

The chain has TRBV3-1 (or the pseudogene TRBV3-2) and TRBJ1-1, with D maybe TRBD1 (6 bases). The ends were cut back, 1 base at V and 4 bases at J, with 10 bases in the middle. CDR1 LGHDT and CDR2 YNNKEL come from the germline V gene (reference sequence). The CDR3 spans 14 residues. The CDR3 sequence: CASSQGTVLTEAFF. The CDR3 DNA is TGTGCCAGCAGCCAAGGGACAGTGCTCACTGAAGCTTTCTTT.

This chain connects TRBV5-1 to TRBJ1-1; TRBD1 agrees at 10 bases. The ends lost 4 bases at V and 8 bases at J; junction bases unmatched: 8. This CDR3 region has 14 residues. Germline V gives CDR1 SGHRS, CDR2 YFSETQ. The CDR3 region has the DNA TGCGCCAGCAGCGCGACAGGGGGCTCGCTCGAAGCTTTCTTT. Its protein product is CASSATGGSLEAFF.